The T cell receptor beta chain described here comes from a study of cytomegalovirus exposure and HLA in healthy donors. Whole-study results and caveats: After further analysis at a later stage, 16,951 TCR beta sequences were associated with HLA alleles at 0.05 false discovery rate.

PCR primers comprised 60 Vbeta and 13 Jbeta primers. Measured with immunoSEQ multiplex PCR; TCRdb has only the in-frame clones, and not every one. The table records 90,000 or so clones, roughly 67% of them present only once. Comments on this clone: Its matching antigen is unknown.

This TCR was sampled from a boy between 5 and 17 years old in good health and CMV-seropositive. Material for sequencing was PBMCs.

In DNA, the CDR3 is TGTGCCTGGAGTTCATCGGGAGCATCCCACTATGGCTACACCTTC. This translates into CAWSSSGASHYGYTF. The rearrangement joins TRBV30 to TRBJ1-2; D not certain. The CDR3 extends over 15 amino acids. V lost 2 bases and J 3 bases, leaving 16 bases between the germline ends. Per the germline V gene, CDR1 is GTSNPN and CDR2 is SVGIG (reference sequence).